This T cell receptor (beta chain) was profiled in a study of persistence of HIV-infected CD4 T cells. General observations from the study: Antigen-responding cells were enriched for degenerate expanded CDR3beta sequences.

The V end lost 0 bases, the J end lost 8 bases, and 7 bases lay between the germline ends. CDR1 and CDR2 (germline): LGHDT, YNNKEL (reference sequence). The CDR3 spans 12 residues. The libraries were made with immunoSEQ version 4 in survey mode. Method: immunoSEQ multiplex PCR; TCRdb's copy keeps in-frame clones and lacks some. Of about 7,000 clones in the sample, around 80% were seen once. Cells were stimulated with CMV-infected fibroblast lysates at approximately 10 ug/mL. Sorting of responding CD4+ T cells relied on upregulated CD40 ligand together with CD69. Adults with HIV-1 started suppressive ART while chronically infected. Plasma HIV-1 RNA stayed below 50 copies/mL for at least 4 years. Stimulated PBMCs had first been depleted of CD8+ T cells. Worth noting for this clone: Its target is not known.

The material was CD4+ T cells sorted from PBMCs after approximately 20-hour stimulation, obtained from a patient who received antiretroviral therapy. The receptor comes from an adult woman with HIV who was CMV-seropositive. This rearrangement joins TRBV3-1 (or the pseudogene TRBV3-2) to TRBJ1-2; tentatively, D is TRBD1 (5 bases). CDR3 loop: CASSQEGEGYTF. DNA for the CDR3: TGTGCCAGCAGCCAAGAAGGGGAGGGCTACACCTTC.